Below are 2 T cell receptor beta chains sequenced from a single sample in a study of vaccination and CD4 T cells after COVID-19. As to treatment: roughly 10-day PBMC culture with coronavirus spike peptide pools or control peptides (ViraFEST assay). Cultured CD4+ T-cell DNA underwent Oncomine TCR Beta short-read sequencing. Via MiXCR, TCRdb re-called the PCR reads, giving one row per CDR3 protein. The table records under 25,000 distinct CDR3 sequences, roughly 29% of them present only once. Their antigens remain unidentified. Specimen: cultured CD4+ T cells from blood. Every receptor here comes from a human donor with COVID-19.

By share, this clonotype counts as medium-sized. This chain links TRBV21-1 with TRBJ1-5; the tabulated D call, TRBD1, remains unverified against the DNA. TRBV21-1 is described as a pseudogene. CDR3 size: 14 residues. CDR3 sequence (DNA): TGTGCCAGCAGCCCGACAGAGGGGTATCAGCCCCAGCATTTT. Its translation is CASSPTEGYQPQHF.

In this sample, this clonotype turned up a few times. The rearrangement uses TRBV5-5 and TRBJ1-5, with D perhaps TRBD1 (5 bases). Germline V gene sequence: CDR1 SGHKS, CDR2 YYEKEE (reference sequence). V lost 4 bases to trimming and J lost 8 bases, with 13 bases between them. CDR3 length equals 13 residues. As DNA, the CDR3 is TGTGCCAGCAGCAGGGACGAGGGGAAGCCCCAGCATTTT. It encodes CASSRDEGKPQHF.